Presented here are 7 T cell receptor beta chains from one specimen sequenced in a study of read filtering for tumor transcriptome and immune sequencing. The library was built from roughly 400 ng RNA with molecular barcoded adaptors for alpha/delta and beta/gamma chains. TCRdb redid the calling of the reads with MiXCR, one entry per CDR3 protein. The sample comprises approximately 140,000 distinct CDR3 sequences, over 10% of which are singletons, and around 8.2% rests with the top ten. The sequenced sample consisted of a population of CD138-negative cells sorted from bone marrow. Receptor source: a donor at least 40 years old with multiple myeloma.

This clonotype has just a few counts. J is TRBJ2-6 and V is TRBV27; D gene uncertain. The CDR3 sequence is 15 residues long. Trimming took off 0 bases at V and 2 bases at J, with 5 bases between the two ends. Germline CDR1 and CDR2: MNHEY and SMNVEV (reference sequence). CDR3 region: CASSLSGAGANVLTF. CDR3 coding DNA: TGTGCCAGCAGTTTATCTGGGGCTGGGGCCAACGTCCTGACTTTC.

This clonotype was observed many times. The chain combines TRBV29-1 with TRBJ1-3; 8 bases are shared with TRBD1. Germline CDR1 is SQVTM and CDR2 is ANQGSEA. V gave up 4 bases and J gave up 2 bases; unmatched junction bases: 1. The CDR3 is made up of 13 amino acids. The CDR3 region has the DNA TGCAGCGTTGGGACAGGGACTGGAAACACCATATATTTT. Its protein is CSVGTGTGNTIYF.

This clonotype was counted a few times. This may stem from a read error, because a much larger clone lies one nucleotide away. The chain uses TRBV20-1 and TRBJ1-1; D uncertain. The V gene's germline CDR1 is DFQATT and CDR2 SNEGSKA (reference sequence). The CDR3 contains 11 residues. V was pared by 5 bases and J by 4 bases, with 8 bases between. As DNA, the CDR3 is TGCAGTGCTTTGGTGAGCACTGAAGCTTTCTTT. It yields the protein CSALVSTEAFF.

In its sample, this clonotype was seen many times. The chain recombines TRBV5-1 with TRBJ1-1; the D is unclear. The ends were cut back, 0 bases at V and 9 bases at J, with 9 bases in the middle. Germline CDR1 is SGHRS and CDR2 is YFSETQ. The CDR3 length is 12 residues. CDR3 amino acids: CASSLGWQKAFF. CDR3 bases: TGCGCCAGCAGCTTGGGTTGGCAGAAAGCTTTCTTT.

This clonotype has only a few counts. A much larger clone lies one base from this, so it may be a read error. The CDR3 protein is CASRPLGAGRYEQYF. The CDR3 DNA is TGTGCCAGTAGACCCCTTGGGGCGGGAAGATACGAGCAGTACTTC. This sequence joins TRBV19 and TRBJ2-7; possible D gene TRBD2, 6 bases. The CDR3 consists of 15 residues. Germline V gene sequence: CDR1 LNHDA, CDR2 SQIVND (reference sequence). The ends were cut back, 6 bases at V and 4 bases at J, with 19 bases in the middle.

Of note for this clonotype: Since a much larger clone is just one base distant, this may be a read error. The CDR3 does not close with the conserved phenylalanine or tryptophan, likely indicating a read error. The chain combines TRBV7-9 with TRBJ2-7, with TRBD1 matching 9 bases. The J segment lost 7 bases and the V segment lost 3 bases, leaving 10 bases of the junction unmatched. Germline CDR1 and CDR2: SEHNR and FQNEAQ (reference sequence). The CDR3 contains 15 residues. In DNA form, the CDR3 reads TGTGCCAGCAGCTTTGGACAGGGGCTACGTGGAGAGCAGTACATC. Translation: CASSFGQGLRGEQYI.

Concerning this clonotype: Possible read error: a much larger clone is one base away. The genes are TRBV10-2 and TRBJ2-1, with TRBD2 matching over 7 bases. V was clipped by 10 bases and J by 6 bases; unmatched bases: 9. Germline CDR1 and CDR2: WSHSY and SAAADI. The CDR3 is 13 residues long. In DNA, the CDR3 is TGCGCCATCTTGGATCAGCGGGGCAATGAGCAGTTCTTC. This sequence encodes CAILDQRGNEQFF.